This passage covers 13 T cell receptor beta chains from one sample sequenced in a study of shared clonotypes between healthy human individuals. The assay was immunoSEQ multiplex PCR, and TCRdb's table has in-frame clones only and misses some. The repertoire has more than 550,000 clones, about nine tenths of them found once; the top ten carry 34%. Sequences were obtained from memory CD8+ T cells from PBMCs. The subset denotes: CD45RO+ cells pooled with CCR7-negative TemRA cells. Receptors were obtained from a man younger than 35 in good health. Some clones in this sample may be carry-over from other donors' samples.

The rearrangement joins TRBV28 to TRBJ2-1, with TRBD1 matching over 8 bases. V trimming: 4 bases; J trimming: 4 bases; junction bases outside the gene matches: 6. This CDR3 has 15 residues. In germline, CDR1 is MDHEN, CDR2 SYDVKM. The CDR3 DNA reads TGTGCCAGCAGTTCAGGGACAGGATATTACAATGAGCAGTTCTTC. Translating it yields CASSSGTGYYNEQFF. Looking up the rest from reference TRBV28 and TRBJ2-1 gives the full variable domain: DVKVTQSSRYLVKRTGEKVFLECVQDMDHENMFWYRQDPGLGLRLIYFSYDVKMKEKGDIPEGYSVSREKKERFSLILESASTNQTSMYLCASSSGTGYYNEQFFGPGTRLTVL.

V usage is TRBV13 and J usage is TRBJ2-7; D may be TRBD2 (5 bases). The CDR3 totals 16 residues. V was clipped by 2 bases and J by 3 bases, with 17 bases between them. Germline CDR1 and CDR2: PRHDT and FYEKMQ (reference sequence). Written as DNA, the CDR3 is TGTGCCAGCAGCTTACTAGGACCCCGCGGGTACTACGAGCAGTACTTC. Its translation is CASSLLGPRGYYEQYF. Supplemented by reference TRBV13 and TRBJ2-7, the full variable domain reads AAGVIQSPRHLIKEKRETATLKCYPIPRHDTVYWYQQGPGQDPQFLISFYEKMQSDKGSIPDRFSAQQFSDYHSELNMSSLELGDSALYFCASSLLGPRGYYEQYFGPGTRLTVT.

The chain links TRBV7-3 to TRBJ2-7, with D perhaps TRBD2 (6 bases). V lost 0 bases to trimming and J lost 2 bases, with 11 bases between them. Germline V gives CDR1 SGHTA, CDR2 FQGTGA. The length of the CDR3 is 15 residues. The CDR3 sequence: CASSLTGDWPYEQYF. CDR3 nucleotide sequence: TGTGCCAGCAGCTTAACAGGGGACTGGCCCTACGAGCAGTACTTC.

V gene TRBV7-2 combines with J gene TRBJ2-1; unclear D gene. The germline CDR1 and CDR2 sequences are SGHTA and FQGNSA. The V gene lost 2 bases and the J gene lost 9 bases, with 14 bases spanning the gap. This CDR3 spans 14 amino acids. The CDR3 region has the DNA TGTGCCAGCAGCTTATGGCTAGTATCGAGTGAGCAGTTCTTC. This gives the protein CASSLWLVSSEQFF.

The J gene is TRBJ2-7, the V gene TRBV7-8; maybe TRBD2 (6 bases). The CDR3 is made up of 15 amino acids. CDR1 is SGHVS and CDR2 is FQNEAQ in the germline V gene. Trimming stripped 1 base from V and 5 bases from J, with 15 bases between. For the CDR3, the DNA is TGTGCCAGCAGCTTAGATGGAGGGGATTGGGACGAGCAGTACTTC. This gives the protein CASSLDGGDWDEQYF.

The chain links TRBV7-8 to TRBJ1-4; D remains ambiguous. V was clipped by 3 bases and J by 7 bases, with 18 bases between them. Per the germline V gene, CDR1 is SGHVS and CDR2 is FQNEAQ. The CDR3 has 16 amino acids. CDR3 nucleotides: TGTGCCAGCAGCTTCCCCTTCCGGGATGAGGGTGAAAAACTGTTTTTT. Its protein product is CASSFPFRDEGEKLFF. Drawing the rest from reference TRBV7-8 and TRBJ1-4, the complete variable domain is GAGVSQSPRYKVAKRGQDVALRCDPISGHVSLFWYQQALGQGPEFLTYFQNEAQLDKSGLPSDRFFAERPEGSVSTLKIQRTQQEDSAVYLCASSFPFRDEGEKLFFGSGTQLSVL.

This clone is labeled as large (0.1 to 1%). The chain combines TRBV15 with TRBJ2-7; 8 bases line up with TRBD2. J was trimmed by 3 bases and V by 1 base; bases with no gene match: 11. The length of the CDR3 is 17 residues. Germline V gene sequence: CDR1 LNHNV, CDR2 YYDKDF (reference sequence). Here the CDR3 reads CATSRVPKSGSHYEQYF. The CDR3 coding sequence is TGTGCCACCAGCAGAGTCCCCAAAAGCGGGAGTCACTACGAGCAGTACTTC.

This clone was seen only a few times. CDR3 loop: CASSPWRDETYEQYF. In nucleotides, the CDR3 is TGTGCCAGCAGTCCCTGGCGGGACGAGACTTACGAGCAGTACTTC. The V gene is TRBV28, the J gene TRBJ2-7; tentatively, D is TRBD2 (6 bases). Trimming took 5 bases from V and 4 from J, leaving 18 bases between them. Germline loops: CDR1 MDHEN, CDR2 SYDVKM. This CDR3 comprises 15 residues.

V usage is TRBV19 and J usage is TRBJ1-5; TRBD1 matches at 8 bases. Germline assignment: CDR1 LNHDA and CDR2 SQIVND (reference sequence). J was trimmed by 11 bases and V by 5 bases; bases with no gene match: 11. The CDR3 loop spans 14 amino acids. Written as DNA, the CDR3 is TGTGCCAGTAGTCCCCCGACAGGGGCCGTGGCCCAGCATTTT. It specifies CASSPPTGAVAQHF. Looking up the rest from reference TRBV19 and TRBJ1-5 gives the full variable domain: DGGITQSPKYLFRKEGQNVTLSCEQNLNHDAMYWYRQDPGQGLRLIYYSQIVNDFQKGDIAEGYSVSREKKESFPLTVTSAQKNPTAFYLCASSPPTGAVAQHFGDGTRLSIL.

V is TRBV27 and J is TRBJ2-3; 8 nucleotides match TRBD2. CDR1 and CDR2 from the germline V gene are MNHEY and SMNVEV (reference sequence). The J segment lost 2 bases and the V segment lost 3 bases, leaving 4 bases of the junction unmatched. The CDR3 covers 15 residues. This CDR3 reads CASSLTGGSTDTQYF. CDR3 DNA sequence: TGTGCCAGCAGTTTGACGGGAGGGTCCACAGATACGCAGTATTTT.

Remarks on this clone: A junction end diverges from the germline sequence, so it may reflect a read error. The rearrangement joins TRBV9 to TRBJ1-4; no clear D. There are 14 residues in the CDR3. Per the germline V gene, CDR1 is SGDLS and CDR2 is YYNGEE. The CDR3 region is CASSSTGTNEKLFF. CDR3 nucleotide sequence: TGTGCAAGCAGCTCTACGGGAACGAATGAAAAACTGTTTTTT. Supplemented by reference TRBV9 and TRBJ1-4, the full variable domain reads DSGVTQTPKHLITATGQRVTLRCSPRSGDLSVYWYQQSLDQGLQFLIQYYNGEERAKGNILERFSAQQFPDLHSELNLSSLELGDSALYFCASSSTGTNEKLFFGSGTQLSVL.

The chain uses TRBV10-3 and TRBJ2-7; the match to TRBD2 covers 9 bases. CDR1 and CDR2 (germline): ENHRY, SYGVKD. The CDR3 length is 16 residues. Trimming removed 6 bases from V and 6 bases from J; junction bases left unmatched: 15. CDR3 sequence reads: CAIRGPIAGVAGEQYF. As DNA, the CDR3 is TGTGCCATCAGGGGACCGATAGCGGGAGTCGCGGGCGAGCAGTACTTC.

This chain connects TRBV30 to TRBJ1-2; possibly TRBD1 for D (6 bases). V lost 2 bases, J lost 3 bases, and 13 bases lay in between. CDR1 GTSNPN and CDR2 SVGIG come from the germline V gene (reference sequence). This CDR3 spans 14 amino acids. This chain's CDR3 is CAWSRRGRDYGYTF. The CDR3 DNA is TGTGCCTGGAGTAGGCGGGGGCGCGACTATGGCTACACCTTC.